This TCR beta chain was identified during a study of T cells after yellow fever vaccination. TCRdb fed the 5' RACE reads into MiXCR, producing one record per CDR3 protein. In the table there are 400,000 or so distinct CDR3 sequences, approximately 19% of which are singletons. Study-wide findings and caveats: When the response was secondary, it was weaker but reached its peak faster, day 5 versus 15.

The germline V and J ends were trimmed by 0 bases and 3 bases, with 18 bases remaining between them. The V gene's germline CDR1 is DFQATT and CDR2 SNEGSKA (reference sequence). The length of the CDR3 is 16 residues. This clonotype has at least ten counts. Its antigen is currently unknown. The TCR sequence derives from a man between 18 and 29 years old who received the YFV17D yellow fever vaccine. The J gene is TRBJ2-7, the V gene TRBV20-1; D is ambiguous. The sequencing used PBMCs, collected before the yellow fever booster vaccination. CDR3: CSARDDLEGKGYEQYF. The CDR3 coding sequence is TGCAGTGCTAGAGATGATTTGGAAGGGAAGGGCTACGAGCAGTACTTC.